What follows describes a single T cell receptor (beta chain). The data derive from a study of blood T cells in healthy people across ages. The CDR3 consists of 15 residues. Germline CDR1 SGHRS, CDR2 YFSETQ. V was shortened by 4 bases and J by 0 bases, with 14 bases between the two germline ends. Then a second PCR, running roughly 6 to 11 cycles, was carried out with a sample-barcoded 5' primer and a J-beta primer mix. All cDNA molecules were each tagged by a template-switch adaptor with 12 random nucleotides. TCRdb used MiXCR to reprocess the 5' RACE reads, holding one entry per CDR3 protein. The sample records some 760,000 distinct CDR3 sequences, approximately 25% being singletons. These same records also appear under a second study, on T cells of mothers and their children. That paper adds: Donors comprised a few healthy Caucasian mothers plus their six children. In each mother, TCR beta CDR3 reads exceeded 10 million; in each child, they numbered a few million.

Sequences were obtained from blood. The TCR sequence derives from a boy aged 5-17 years in good health. The genes are TRBV5-1 and TRBJ2-7; no clear D gene. The CDR3 nucleotides are TGCGCCAGCAGCCAAAGAGGCTTTAACTCCTACGAGCAGTACTTC. Translating gives CASSQRGFNSYEQYF.